Shown below are 26 T cell receptor beta chains from a single sample sequenced in a study of blood T cell repertoires in COVID-19. Only in-frame clones appear in the TCRdb table, and some are missing; sequencing was by immunoSEQ multiplex PCR. This table holds tens of thousands of clones, 75% to 90% found once. Sequenced: peripheral blood. The receptors shown here come from a human donor in a cohort sampled during active COVID-19.

The chain links TRBV5-1 to TRBJ1-2, with TRBD1 identical over 8 bases. Trimming took 2 bases from V and 2 from J; bases not matched to a gene: 5. CDR3 length equals 15 residues. Germline V gene data show CDR1 as SGHRS and CDR2 as YFSETQ. Here the CDR3 DNA reads TGCGCCAGCAGCTTCTCGGGACAGGCGAACTATGGCTACACCTTC. It codes for CASSFSGQANYGYTF.

This clone was counted between two and nine times. The genes are TRBV6-4 and TRBJ2-2; weak D call: TRBD2 (5 bases). The CDR3 extends over 14 amino acids. The V and J ends lost 6 bases and 6 bases respectively, with 14 bases between them. Germline V gene sequence: CDR1 MRHNA, CDR2 SNTAGT. The CDR3 region is CASSYGPGAGELFF. The DNA for the CDR3 is TGTGCCAGCAGCTACGGACCCGGGGCCGGGGAGCTGTTTTTT.

This clone was observed a few times. This chain connects TRBV28 to TRBJ1-5, with D unresolved. CDR1 is MDHEN, CDR2 SYDVKM, per germline. The CDR3 consists of 13 residues. Deletions cut 9 bases from V and 3 bases from J, with 12 bases between. CDR3 sequence: CASCWSPNQPQHF. Here the CDR3 DNA reads TGTGCCAGTTGTTGGAGCCCCAATCAGCCCCAGCATTTT.

The chain joins TRBV6-6 to TRBJ1-1, with TRBD1 identical over 10 bases. CDR1 is MNHNY and CDR2 is SVGAGI in the germline V gene (reference sequence). V was pared by 3 bases and J by 3 bases, with 4 bases of the junction left unmatched. CDR3 length: 15 amino acids. CDR3 sequence (DNA): TGTGCCAGCAGTTATCGGGGGACAGGGGACACTGAAGCTTTCTTT. The encoded protein is CASSYRGTGDTEAFF.

J is TRBJ2-3 and V is TRBV15; perhaps TRBD2 as D (6 bases). The CDR3 length is 16 residues. Deletions cut 0 bases from V and 6 bases from J, with 16 bases between. Germline-derived CDR1 and CDR2 are LNHNV and YYDKDF (reference sequence). The CDR3 reads CATSRDMGLPTDTQYF. CDR3 DNA: TGTGCCACCAGCAGAGATATGGGACTGCCTACCGATACGCAGTATTTT.

The chain couples TRBV12-2 to TRBJ2-5; the D call TRBD2 from the table was never checked on the DNA. TRBV12-2 has pseudogene status. The CDR3 runs 18 residues. CDR3 residues: CASRPAPGNRSGGETQYF. The CDR3 DNA follows: TGTGCAAGTCGCCCCGCCCCCGGCAACCGGAGCGGAGGGGAGACCCAGTACTTC.

V gene TRBV6-5 combines with J gene TRBJ2-7, with TRBD1 identical over 7 bases. The ends lost 5 bases at V and 3 bases at J; junction bases unmatched: 4. CDR1 and CDR2 (germline): MNHEY, SVGAGI. This CDR3 has 13 amino acids. CDR3 sequence reads: CASSLRTGYEQYF. As DNA, the CDR3 is TGTGCCAGCAGTCTTCGGACAGGCTACGAGCAGTACTTC.

The rearrangement uses TRBV4-2 and TRBJ1-3, with 8 bases matching TRBD1. Per germline, CDR1 LGHNA and CDR2 YNFKEQ. This CDR3 has 15 residues. The ends lost 3 bases at V and 4 bases at J; junction bases unmatched: 5. The CDR3 protein is CASSQGDRPGNTIYF. CDR3 DNA: TGTGCCAGCAGCCAGGGGGACAGGCCCGGAAACACCATATATTTT.

This rearrangement joins TRBV6-6 to TRBJ2-1; D gene unclear. Germline loops: CDR1 MNHNY, CDR2 SVGAGI (reference sequence). The V end lost 5 bases, the J end lost 0 bases, and 14 bases lay between the germline ends. The CDR3 is 16 residues long. For the CDR3, the DNA is TGTGCCAGCAGTCCCCCCGCGGATATCTCCTACAATGAGCAGTTCTTC. Its protein is CASSPPADISYNEQFF.

The genes are TRBV6-6 and TRBJ2-4; TRBD1 matches 8 bases. The CDR3 is 17 amino acids. The V segment lost 5 bases and the J segment 0 bases; nucleotides outside the gene matches: 9. CDR1 and CDR2 from the germline V gene are MNHNY and SVGAGI (reference sequence). The CDR3 DNA sequence: TGTGCCAGCAGTCAGGGTGGACAGGGAATAGCCAAAAACATTCAGTACTTC. It is translated as CASSQGGQGIAKNIQYF.

The chain joins TRBV6-2 or TRBV6-3 to TRBJ1-2; possibly TRBD1 for D (6 bases). The CDR3 is made up of 17 amino acids. Germline V lookup: CDR1 MNHEY, CDR2 SVGEGT. The V and J ends lost 6 bases and 8 bases respectively, with 28 bases between them. The CDR3 DNA is TGTGCCAGCAGCCCACGACAAAAAAAAACAGGGTTCGGAGGCTACACCTTC. This gives the protein CASSPRQKKTGFGGYTF.

This chain links TRBV5-6 with TRBJ2-4; 12 bases are shared with TRBD2. The germline CDR1 and CDR2 sequences are SGHDT and YYEEEE. The CDR3 is made up of 17 amino acids. The J segment lost 4 bases and the V segment lost 4 bases, leaving 9 bases of the junction unmatched. CDR3 amino acids: CASSRGLAGVNKNIQYF. CDR3 DNA: TGTGCCAGCAGCAGGGGACTAGCGGGCGTTAATAAAAACATTCAGTACTTC.

This clone was found once. The chain carries TRBV5-1 and TRBJ2-7; weak D call: TRBD2 (6 bases). Deletions cut 0 bases from V and 2 bases from J, with 15 bases between. Germline V gene sequence: CDR1 SGHRS, CDR2 YFSETQ. The CDR3 covers 16 residues. The CDR3 region is CASSLARGRGTYEQYF. CDR3 in DNA: TGCGCCAGCAGCTTGGCCCGGGGACGGGGGACCTACGAGCAGTACTTC.

With regard to this clone: Its ends do not fully match the called genes, so a read error is possible. V and J are TRBV7-3 and TRBJ2-1, with TRBD2 as a possible D gene (6 bases). Germline lookup yields CDR1 SGHTA and CDR2 FQGTGA. CDR3 length: 13 residues. The CDR3 region has the DNA TGTGCCAGCAGCATAACCCGGGACTATGAGCAGTTCTTC. Its protein is CASSITRDYEQFF. The complete variable domain, with remaining parts taken from reference TRBV7-3 and TRBJ2-1, reads GAGVSQTPSNKVTEKGKYVELRCDPISGHTALYWYRQSLGQGPEFLIYFQGTGAADDSGLPNDRFFAVRPEGSVSTLKIQRTERGDSAVYLCASSITRDYEQFFGPGTRLTVL.

CDR3 nucleotides: TGTGCCAGTAGTCGGGACTCCGCCTTCTACGAGCAGTACTTC. Translated: CASSRDSAFYEQYF. The genes are TRBV19 and TRBJ2-7; tentatively, D is TRBD2 (6 bases). The CDR3 covers 14 residues. V shed 5 bases and J shed 3 bases, with 14 bases lying between them. CDR1 and CDR2 (germline): LNHDA, SQIVND (reference sequence). The full variable domain, completed using reference TRBV19 and TRBJ2-7, is DGGITQSPKYLFRKEGQNVTLSCEQNLNHDAMYWYRQDPGQGLRLIYYSQIVNDFQKGDIAEGYSVSREKKESFPLTVTSAQKNPTAFYLCASSRDSAFYEQYFGPGTRLTVT.

This rearrangement joins TRBV5-1 to TRBJ2-3; TRBD2 matches at 10 bases. Germline V CDR1 and CDR2: SGHRS, YFSETQ. The CDR3 totals 17 residues. V dropped 0 bases and J dropped 0; count of bases not matched to a gene: 4. CDR3 region: CASSLGLAGASTDTQYF. The DNA for the CDR3 is TGCGCCAGCAGCTTGGGGCTAGCGGGGGCTAGCACAGATACGCAGTATTTT.

This rearrangement joins TRBV9 to TRBJ2-2; 10 nucleotides match TRBD2. Trimming removed 4 bases from V and 4 bases from J; junction bases left unmatched: 7. This CDR3 has 16 amino acids. Germline CDR1 reads SGDLS; CDR2 reads YYNGEE. The DNA of the CDR3 is TGTGCCAGCAGCCCCAGGACTAGCGGACCCACCGGGGAGCTGTTTTTT. The encoded protein is CASSPRTSGPTGELFF.

J is TRBJ2-7 and V is TRBV9; perhaps TRBD2 as D (5 bases). There are 14 residues in the CDR3. The germline V gene has CDR1 SGDLS and CDR2 YYNGEE. With 0 bases removed from V and 2 bases from J, the gap between germline ends came to 9 bases. The CDR3 DNA follows: TGTGCCAGCAGCGTAGCGGCGGGTCCCTACGAGCAGTACTTC. Its protein is CASSVAAGPYEQYF.

J is TRBJ2-2 and V is TRBV7-6; D unresolved. CDR1 and CDR2 (germline): SGHVS, FNYEAQ. The CDR3 is 11 residues long. Trimming removed 5 bases at V and 8 bases at J, with 6 bases between. CDR3 bases: TGTGCCAGCAGCCCCCAGGGGGAGCTGTTTTTT. Protein: CASSPQGELFF.

This clone was seen only a few times. J is TRBJ1-1 and V is TRBV7-8; D is perhaps TRBD1 (6 bases). The ends were cut back, 5 bases at V and 0 bases at J, with 13 bases in the middle. CDR3 length: 15 residues. The germline V gene encodes CDR1 SGHVS and CDR2 FQNEAQ. The chain's CDR3 is CASSPRTALNTEAFF. CDR3 sequence (DNA): TGTGCCAGCAGCCCGCGGACAGCGCTGAACACTGAAGCTTTCTTT.

J is TRBJ1-6 and V is TRBV4-1, with 7 bases lining up with TRBD1. Germline trimming cut 6 bases from V and 10 bases from J; bases unmatched to any gene: 15. Germline V gene lookup returns CDR1 MGHRA and CDR2 YSYEKL. The CDR3 is 16 amino acids. The CDR3 protein is CASSRNPGQRESPLHF. CDR3 DNA sequence: TGCGCCAGCAGTCGTAATCCGGGACAGAGAGAATCACCCCTCCACTTT.

This chain uses TRBV29-1 with TRBJ1-2; D perhaps matches TRBD1 (5 bases). In germline, CDR1 is SQVTM, CDR2 ANQGSEA. The CDR3 is 11 amino acids. V shed 1 base and J shed 7 bases, with 7 bases lying between them. The CDR3 protein is CSVEGGSGYTF. CDR3 DNA: TGCAGCGTTGAAGGGGGCAGTGGCTACACCTTC. Looking up the rest from reference TRBV29-1 and TRBJ1-2 gives the full variable domain: SAVISQKPSRDICQRGTSLTIQCQVDSQVTMMFWYRQQPGQSLTLIATANQGSEATYESGFVIDKFPISRPNLTFSTLTVSNMSPEDSSIYLCSVEGGSGYTFGSGTRLTVV.

This clone was observed a single time. CDR3 region: CASSYTDRASHEQYF. The CDR3 nucleotides are TGTGCCAGCAGTTATACCGACAGGGCGTCCCACGAGCAGTACTTC. V gene TRBV6-5 combines with J gene TRBJ2-7; the match to TRBD1 covers 7 bases. V trimming: 3 bases; J trimming: 5 bases; junction bases outside the gene matches: 10. The CDR3 sequence is 15 residues long. Germline-derived CDR1 and CDR2 are MNHEY and SVGAGI.

V and J are TRBV5-6 and TRBJ1-2; D unclear. Germline V gene data show CDR1 as SGHDT and CDR2 as YYEEEE. V was cut by 0 bases and J by 1 base, with 4 bases left in between. The CDR3 has 13 residues. As DNA, the CDR3 is TGTGCCAGCAGCTTGGAACATAACTATGGCTACACCTTC. Translated, it gives CASSLEHNYGYTF.

This chain connects TRBV5-1 to TRBJ1-1; 7 nucleotides align to TRBD1. The germline V gene encodes CDR1 SGHRS and CDR2 YFSETQ. The V gene end was trimmed by 4 bases and the J gene end by 0 bases; junction bases not matched to a gene: 9. This CDR3 has 16 amino acids. The CDR3 spells CASSAQTGPMNTEAFF. For the CDR3, the DNA is TGCGCCAGCAGCGCCCAGACAGGGCCAATGAACACTGAAGCTTTCTTT.

The chain links TRBV7-6 to TRBJ2-1; possible D gene TRBD2, 6 bases. Looked up from germline, CDR1 is SGHVS and CDR2 is FNYEAQ. The V end lost 1 base, the J end lost 8 bases, and 9 bases lay between the germline ends. The CDR3 spans 13 residues. The CDR3 region has the DNA TGTGCCAGCAGCTTAGTCTGGGGGGATGAGCAGTTCTTC. Its protein product is CASSLVWGDEQFF.